This T cell receptor (beta chain) was recovered during a study of T cells after yellow fever vaccination. Broader study findings: Reappearing after the booster were most of the clones from primary vaccination (roughly 96% CD4, around 88% CD8).

In the case of this clonotype: The antigen is not known.

This CDR3 is 17 amino acids long. Germline V CDR1 and CDR2: SGHNT, YYREEE (reference sequence). The V gene end was trimmed by 6 bases and the J gene end by 1 base; junction bases not matched to a gene: 9. UMIs and a universal primer site were added when TCR cDNA was made by 5'RACE template switching. MiXCR, run by TCRdb on the 5' RACE reads, gives a single entry per CDR3 protein. The table records 400,000 to 650,000 distinct CDR3 sequences, 21% of them present only once. The sequence was collected from a man aged 18 to 30 who received the YFV17D yellow fever vaccine. Sequenced material: PBMCs, taken approximately 22 days after the first yellow fever vaccination. The chain has TRBV5-4 and TRBJ2-2; 10 bases map to TRBD2. The CDR3 is CASTRTASGRNTGELFF. In DNA, the CDR3 is TGTGCCAGCACCAGAACGGCTAGCGGGAGGAACACCGGGGAGCTGTTTTTT. The full variable domain, its missing parts supplied by reference TRBV5-4 and TRBJ2-2, is ETGVTQSPTHLIKTRGQQVTLRCSSQSGHNTVSWYQQALGQGPQFIFQYYREEENGRGNFPPRFSGLQFPNYSSELNVNALELDDSALYLCASTRTASGRNTGELFFGEGSRLTVL.